These 2 T cell receptor beta chains share one sample of origin, sequenced in a study of shared clonotypes between healthy human individuals. Method: immunoSEQ multiplex PCR; TCRdb's copy keeps in-frame clones and lacks some. The sample holds about 2,200,000 clones, approximately 94% seen once. Naive CD8 cells lacked CD45RO, underwent positive selection for CCR7 and left out terminally differentiated effector memory CD45RA+ cells. The specimen sequenced was naive CD8+ T cells from PBMCs. These receptors were obtained from a man younger than 35 in good health. Some clones in this sample may be carry-over from other donors' samples.

The chain combines TRBV11-2 with TRBJ2-1; TRBD2 might be the D (6 bases). Germline CDR1 SGHAT, CDR2 FQNNGV. This CDR3 has 15 residues. V lost 5 bases and J lost 3, with 14 bases in between. In nucleotides, the CDR3 is TGTGCCAGCAGCAGCCCCCCGGAGGGCTACAATGAGCAGTTCTTC. Encoded protein: CASSSPPEGYNEQFF.

The J gene is TRBJ2-1, the V gene TRBV13; TRBD2 matches at 9 bases. CDR1 PRHDT and CDR2 FYEKMQ come from the germline V gene (reference sequence). The CDR3 is 15 amino acids. V shed 4 bases and J 16 bases; nucleotides not matched to a gene: 17. Here the CDR3 DNA reads TGTGCCAGCAGCTCCGCGGGGGGGGAGAGGACTAGCATATTCTTC. As protein: CASSSAGGERTSIFF. The whole variable domain, filled in from reference TRBV13 and TRBJ2-1, reads AAGVIQSPRHLIKEKRETATLKCYPIPRHDTVYWYQQGPGQDPQFLISFYEKMQSDKGSIPDRFSAQQFSDYHSELNMSSLELGDSALYFCASSSAGGERTSIFFGPGTRLTVL.